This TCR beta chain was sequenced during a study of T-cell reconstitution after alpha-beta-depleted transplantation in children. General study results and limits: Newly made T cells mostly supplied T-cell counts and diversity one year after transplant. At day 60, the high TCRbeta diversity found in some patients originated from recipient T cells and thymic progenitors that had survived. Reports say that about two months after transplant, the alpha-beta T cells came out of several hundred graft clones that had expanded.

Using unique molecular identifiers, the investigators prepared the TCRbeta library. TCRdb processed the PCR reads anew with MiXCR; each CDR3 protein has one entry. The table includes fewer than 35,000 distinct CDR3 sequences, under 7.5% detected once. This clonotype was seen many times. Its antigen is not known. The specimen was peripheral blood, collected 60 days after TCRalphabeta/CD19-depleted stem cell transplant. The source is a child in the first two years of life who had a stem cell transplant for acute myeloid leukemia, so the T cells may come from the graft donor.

In DNA, the CDR3 is TGCAGTGCAAGCCGAAAGCTCGGGGCGGAGACCCAGTACTTC. It yields the protein CSASRKLGAETQYF. J is TRBJ2-5 and V is TRBV20-1; D could derive from TRBD1 or TRBD2 (5 bases each). There are 14 residues in the CDR3. V was cut by 6 bases and J by 5 bases, with 19 bases left in between. Germline CDR1 DFQATT, CDR2 SNEGSKA (reference sequence).